This T cell receptor beta chain was sequenced for a study of molecular identifiers for immune sequencing clone quantification (dated by TCRdb to between 2018 and 2020). At the level of the whole study: For a replicate experiment, RNA from roughly 20,000 or 100,000 naive CD8 T cells was divided into five aliquots, of which four were sequenced. CD8 T cells were used in a methods study to benchmark molecular-identifier clustering-based TCR repertoire sequencing (MIDCIRS) and TCR RNA copy counting.

At least ten counts were recorded for this clonotype. The specificity of this receptor is unknown. Base qualities are missing; no much larger clone stands one base away. Naive CD8 T cell libraries were made from 20,000 to 1,000,000 sorted cells using 10%, 30% or 50% of purified RNA. Naive CD8 T cells, defined as CD8+CD4-CCR7+CD45RA+, were FACS-sorted into RLT Plus buffer on a BD FACSAria II. Nine to eleven TCR copies' worth of Jurkat RNA were spiked into roughly 19,000-1,000,000 naive CD8 T cell samples to test detection sensitivity. CD8 T cells were enriched using RosetteSep CD8+ T Cell Enrichment Cocktail and Ficoll-Paque, and the enriched cells then underwent ACK red cell lysis. There are 16 amino acids in the CDR3, from cysteine to phenylalanine inclusive. Only the CDR3 region is kept as DNA, spanning 48 bases read in frame from base 1. The V and J ends are trimmed by 6 bases and 0 bases, leaving 13 bases between them. CDR1 is given as KGHDR and CDR2 as SFDVKD, both from the germline V gene.

Results and caveats for the whole study, not just this receptor: The naive libraries included spiked-in Jurkat TCR RNA (around 9 copies' worth), and this Jurkat TCR RNA is not part of the donor repertoire. Modeling gave around 2.7 recovered TCR RNA copies per cell versus approximately 11 by digital PCR, implying about 30% capture efficiency. Without barcode sub-clustering, chimeric consensus sequences inflated TCR diversity; chimeras reached as high as 47%. In CMV-specific effector cells, clones with more than 20 RNA copies contained over 99% of molecules, whereas in naive cells such clones contained under 1% of molecules. Highly expanded clone sizes could be underestimated if identical TCR molecules share a barcode. Spiked-in Jurkat TCR RNA equal to a single cell's worth was reported to be detectable even within 1,100,000 naive CD8 T cells.

Library preparation was by PCR. Data came from an Illumina HiSeq 4000. Bulk TCR libraries were made following a previously described method, with the TCR primers given in Table S5. Total RNA was purified with the Qiagen AllPrep DNA/RNA kit. Before analysis, reads from multiple sequencing runs of the same library were pooled. Regarding the original processing steps: Reads were retained only if their TCR constant sequence matched exactly, and those retained reads were trimmed to 150 nt and grouped according to their 12-nt molecular barcodes. Reads in each barcode group were sub-clustered using a 15% Levenshtein threshold, and a quality-weighted consensus sequence was built for each RNA molecule. Non-functional sequences were discarded, and so were lower-count sequences lying one edit away from another sequence. Based on a fit of two negative binomial distributions, barcode sub-clusters having less than 20% of the maximum read count were discarded. In-frame beta chains were kept once TCRdb had trimmed the public reads at Q25 with fastp and called clones with MiXCR. Identical CDR3 protein sequences are pooled into one entry, listed with their most common genes and DNA. The V and J calls were not made by the authors but by TCRdb's processing. The sample table contains 65,000 to 70,000 distinct CDR3 sequences; only one count was recorded for 15% to 20% of them. The top ten clonotypes cover about 1.5% of the sample.

This chain is built from TRBV24-1 and TRBJ2-2, with the D gene too uncertain to name. The sequence came from a human donor in good health. Some libraries in this study had Jurkat cell RNA spiked in. Sequencing was done on a sample of naive CD8+ T cells from blood, with Jurkat cell RNA spiked in. In light of the paper, this sample's cell subset or site label describes: FACS-sorted CD8+CD4-CCR7+CD45RA+ naive T cells. The sequenced DNA: TGTGCCACCAGTTATTCGCTGAACTCGAACACCGGGGAGCTGTTTTTT. This sequence encodes CATSYSLNSNTGELFF.